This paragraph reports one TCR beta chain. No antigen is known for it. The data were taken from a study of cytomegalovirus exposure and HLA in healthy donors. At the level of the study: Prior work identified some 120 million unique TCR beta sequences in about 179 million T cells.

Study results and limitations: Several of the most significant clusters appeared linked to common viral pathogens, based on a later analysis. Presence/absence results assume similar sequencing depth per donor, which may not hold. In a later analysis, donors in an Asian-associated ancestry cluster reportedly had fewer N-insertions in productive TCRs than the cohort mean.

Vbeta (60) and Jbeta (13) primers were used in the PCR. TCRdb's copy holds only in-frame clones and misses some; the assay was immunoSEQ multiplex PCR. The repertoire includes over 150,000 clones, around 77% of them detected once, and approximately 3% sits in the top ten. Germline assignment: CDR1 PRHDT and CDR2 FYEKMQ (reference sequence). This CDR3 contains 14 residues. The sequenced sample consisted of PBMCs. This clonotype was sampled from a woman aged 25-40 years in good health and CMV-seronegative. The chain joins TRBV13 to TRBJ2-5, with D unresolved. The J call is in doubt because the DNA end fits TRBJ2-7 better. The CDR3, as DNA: TGTGCCAGCAGCTTAGGGCTGAATACCTACGAGCAGTACTTC. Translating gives CASSLGLNTYEQYF.